One and the same sample provided the 25 T cell receptor beta chains below, sequenced in a study of OX40 agonist ivuxolimab in advanced cancers. The data were produced by immunoSEQ multiplex PCR, yet TCRdb's version contains in-frame clones alone and is incomplete. The sample consists of approximately 61,000 clones, 75% to 90% of them appearing once. Sequencing was performed on CD4+ or CD8+ T cells sorted from blood, taken in a trial of the OX40 agonist ivuxolimab. The receptors originated from an adult with an advanced solid tumor such as melanoma, head and neck, liver or kidney cancer.

The count of this clone is one. The chain couples TRBV5-4 to TRBJ1-1; D unclear. V gave up 1 base and J gave up 0 bases, with 10 bases separating them. Germline V gene lookup returns CDR1 SGHNT and CDR2 YYREEE (reference sequence). The CDR3 contains 15 residues. The CDR3 loop reads CASSLKVSMNTEAFF. The CDR3 DNA reads as TGTGCCAGCAGCTTGAAGGTATCGATGAACACTGAAGCTTTCTTT.

J is TRBJ2-1 and V is TRBV4-2, with D maybe TRBD2 (7 bases). CDR3 size: 16 residues. The germline gives CDR1 LGHNA, CDR2 YNFKEQ. V was shortened by 1 base and J by 7 bases, with 17 bases between the two germline ends. The DNA for the CDR3 is TGTGCCAGCAGCCAAGGGGTGGGGGGGCCGATGAATGAGCAGTTCTTC. The encoded protein is CASSQGVGGPMNEQFF.

The rearrangement uses TRBV30 and TRBJ2-5; TRBD2 agrees at 8 bases. CDR1 is GTSNPN, CDR2 SVGIG, per germline (reference sequence). The CDR3 covers 17 residues. The junction had 13 bases not matched to a gene; V was cut back by 0 bases and J by 4 bases. The CDR3 loop is CAWSVGTLLAAPETQYF. The CDR3 DNA follows: TGTGCCTGGAGTGTCGGCACTCTACTAGCGGCCCCAGAGACCCAGTACTTC.

V usage is TRBV6-6 and J usage is TRBJ1-6, with 10 bases identical to TRBD1. Germline CDR1 MNHNY, CDR2 SVGAGI (reference sequence). V lost 8 bases to trimming and J lost 10 bases; unmatched junction nucleotides: 14. The CDR3 consists of 16 residues. The CDR3 DNA reads as TGTGCCAGCTGCCCGGGACAGGGGCCCTTGAGGTCACCCCTCCACTTT. Translating it yields CASCPGQGPLRSPLHF.

The chain employs TRBV6-5 and TRBJ1-1, with D uncertain. In germline, CDR1 is MNHEY, CDR2 SVGAGI. Deletions cut 8 bases from V and 0 bases from J, with 10 bases between. This CDR3 has 13 amino acids. This CDR3 is CASVSRVNTEAFF. Here the CDR3 DNA reads TGTGCCAGCGTATCCCGGGTGAACACTGAAGCTTTCTTT.

The chain uses TRBV2 and TRBJ2-5; D perhaps matches TRBD1 (6 bases). The CDR3 runs to 12 residues. Germline-derived CDR1 and CDR2 are SNHLY and FYNNEI. V lost 10 bases and J lost 0, with 9 bases in between. The CDR3 sequence: CATRDNQETQYF. The DNA of the CDR3 is TGTGCCACCCGGGACAACCAAGAGACCCAGTACTTC. The full variable domain, its missing parts supplied by reference TRBV2 and TRBJ2-5, is EPEVTQTPSHQVTQMGQEVILRCVPISNHLYFYWYRQILGQKVEFLVSFYNNEISEKSEIFDDQFSVERPDGSNFTLKIRSTKLEDSAMYFCATRDNQETQYFGPGTRLLVL.

This CDR3 reads CASSLFGASRTDTQYF. In DNA form, the CDR3 reads TGTGCCAGCAGCTTATTCGGGGCAAGTAGGACAGATACGCAGTATTTT. The chain combines TRBV5-6 with TRBJ2-3, with D possibly being TRBD1 or TRBD2 (5 bases each). There are 16 residues in the CDR3. V lost 2 bases, J lost 3 bases, and 16 bases lay in between. Germline V CDR1 and CDR2: SGHDT, YYEEEE.

This rearrangement joins TRBV19 to TRBJ1-2; D might be TRBD1 (6 bases). This CDR3 comprises 14 residues. Germline V gene data show CDR1 as LNHDA and CDR2 as SQIVND (reference sequence). Trimming pared 6 bases from V and 5 bases from J, leaving 16 bases between. CDR3 coding DNA: TGTGCCAGTAGGGACAGCACCCGGGGGTATGGCTACACCTTC. The encoded protein is CASRDSTRGYGYTF.

This clone occurred once. The rearrangement joins TRBV7-2 to TRBJ2-1; TRBD2 matches at 15 bases. V gave up 4 bases and J gave up 10 bases; unmatched junction bases: 11. Germline loops: CDR1 SGHTA, CDR2 FQGNSA. This CDR3 has 17 residues. In DNA form, the CDR3 reads TGTGCCAGCAGCTCCGGACTAGCGGGGGGGCCGTTTAAAGAGCAGTTCTTC. Translating gives CASSSGLAGGPFKEQFF.

This chain links TRBV11-2 with TRBJ2-7, with D perhaps TRBD2 (5 bases). This CDR3 spans 13 amino acids. V lost 1 base, J lost 5 bases, and 9 bases lay in between. The germline V gene encodes CDR1 SGHAT and CDR2 FQNNGV. CDR3 sequence reads: CASSLAGWDEQYF. In nucleotides, the CDR3 is TGTGCCAGCAGCTTAGCGGGGTGGGACGAGCAGTACTTC.

The sample holds one count of this clone. Just one base apart from a much larger clone, this may be a read error. Additional DNA sequences in this sample encode the identical CDR3. The rearrangement uses TRBV29-1 and TRBJ2-4; TRBD2 matches 7 bases. The CDR3 has 12 amino acids. Germline assignment: CDR1 SQVTM and CDR2 ANQGSEA. CDR3 sequence (DNA): TGCAGTGGGGGGGACTTATTAAACATTCAGTACTTC. Translation gives CSGGDLLNIQYF.

The rearrangement links TRBV9 to TRBJ2-5; 7 bases map to TRBD2. This CDR3 has 13 residues. Germline loops: CDR1 SGDLS, CDR2 YYNGEE. V lost 4 bases and J lost 2; bases outside the gene matches: 2. The DNA of the CDR3 is TGTGCCAGCAGCAGGCGGGAGCAAGAGACCCAGTACTTC. Residues: CASSRREQETQYF.

The V gene is TRBV4-1, the J gene TRBJ1-1; the match to TRBD1 covers 7 bases. This CDR3 spans 19 amino acids. The germline V gene has CDR1 MGHRA and CDR2 YSYEKL. Germline trimming cut 1 base from V and 4 bases from J; bases unmatched to any gene: 18. CDR3 sequence: CASSQGALGQFRGATEAFF. DNA for the CDR3: TGCGCCAGCAGCCAAGGGGCCCTGGGGCAGTTCAGGGGGGCCACTGAAGCTTTCTTT.

The chain has TRBV25-1 and TRBJ1-1; D not resolved. CDR3 size: 12 residues. Germline-derived CDR1 and CDR2 are MGHDK and SYGVNS. With 2 bases removed from V and 6 bases from J, the gap between germline ends came to 7 bases. CDR3 sequence (DNA): TGTGCCAGCAGTGAAGGGATCGCTGAAGCTTTCTTT. It specifies CASSEGIAEAFF. The full variable domain, rest sourced from reference TRBV25-1 and TRBJ1-1, is EADIYQTPRYLVIGTGKKITLECSQTMGHDKMYWYQQDPGMELHLIHYSYGVNSTEKGDLSSESTVSRIRTEHFPLTLESARPSHTSQYLCASSEGIAEAFFGQGTRLTVV.

This clone was counted a single time. The CDR3 region has the DNA TGCGCCAGCAGCTTGTTGGACAGGGGAGGCGAGCAGTACTTC. Translation gives CASSLLDRGGEQYF. The gene calls are TRBV5-1 and TRBJ2-5; TRBD1 agrees at 9 bases. The tail of the sequence fits TRBJ2-7 better, so the J call may be wrong. Germline V lookup: CDR1 SGHRS, CDR2 YFSETQ. The CDR3 contains 14 residues.

In DNA, the CDR3 is TGTGCCAGCAGCAAGGGACCTCAACAAGAGACCCAGTACTTC. This encodes CASSKGPQQETQYF. The V and J genes are TRBV7-2 and TRBJ2-5; D may match TRBD1 or TRBD2 (5 bases each). CDR3 length: 14 amino acids. The germline V and J ends were trimmed by 5 bases and 2 bases, with 12 bases remaining between them. In germline, CDR1 is SGHTA, CDR2 FQGNSA.

Of note for this clone: Other nucleotide sequences in the sample specify the same CDR3. The V gene is TRBV27, the J gene TRBJ1-2; TRBD1 aligns across 8 bases. The CDR3 sequence is 15 residues long. Trimming removed 4 bases from V and 7 bases from J; junction bases left unmatched: 11. CDR1 is MNHEY and CDR2 is SMNVEV in the germline V gene (reference sequence). The CDR3 is CASSYSRTGRSGYTF. CDR3 nucleotides: TGTGCCAGCAGTTACTCCCGGACAGGGCGTTCTGGCTACACCTTC.

The CDR3 nucleotides read TGTGCCAGTAGTATAGCTCTGAGAGGACACGAGCAGTACTTC. Translated: CASSIALRGHEQYF. The J gene is TRBJ2-7, the V gene TRBV19; D unclear. This CDR3 has 14 amino acids. Germline-derived CDR1 and CDR2 are LNHDA and SQIVND (reference sequence). V lost 1 base, J lost 5 bases, and 12 bases lay in between.

This clone was detected once. This chain uses TRBV30 with TRBJ2-7; 10 nucleotides line up with TRBD2. The V segment lost 0 bases and the J segment 4 bases; nucleotides outside the gene matches: 6. The CDR3 is 15 residues long. Germline assignment: CDR1 GTSNPN and CDR2 SVGIG (reference sequence). CDR3 in DNA: TGTGCCTGGAGTGTACGCCCTAGCGGGGGATACGAGCAGTACTTC. Protein product: CAWSVRPSGGYEQYF.

The genes are TRBV20-1 and TRBJ1-6; a possible D gene is TRBD1 (5 bases). CDR3 length: 11 residues. Germline V lookup: CDR1 DFQATT, CDR2 SNEGSKA (reference sequence). The V and J ends lost 3 bases and 14 bases respectively, with 11 bases between them. The CDR3 reads CSARSREALHF. CDR3 nucleotides: TGCAGTGCTAGGTCCAGGGAGGCCCTCCACTTT.

This chain links TRBV2 with TRBJ2-3; unclear D gene. In germline, CDR1 is SNHLY, CDR2 FYNNEI. This CDR3 spans 11 amino acids. V was shortened by 5 bases and J by 4 bases, with 4 bases between the two germline ends. The CDR3 reads CASSSPDTQYF. In nucleotides, the CDR3 is TGTGCCAGCAGTAGCCCAGATACGCAGTATTTT.

The chain has TRBV5-1 and TRBJ2-7, with D unresolved. The CDR3 is made up of 14 amino acids. Germline V gives CDR1 SGHRS, CDR2 YFSETQ. V shed 3 bases and J shed 5 bases, with 15 bases lying between them. The CDR3 DNA sequence: TGCGCCAGCAGCTGGGTGGAGTCTCGGAACGAGCAGTACTTC. Translating it yields CASSWVESRNEQYF.

The chain uses TRBV6-5 and TRBJ2-7; TRBD1 agrees at 7 bases. This CDR3 region has 15 residues. Germline V gene data show CDR1 as MNHEY and CDR2 as SVGAGI. The V and J ends lost 5 bases and 2 bases, in that order; junction bases with no gene match: 9. DNA for the CDR3: TGTGCCAGCAGTAGGGACGGGACAGCTACCTACGAGCAGTACTTC. This gives the protein CASSRDGTATYEQYF.

This chain joins TRBV5-4 and TRBJ1-1; the D gene is possibly TRBD1 (5 bases). The CDR3 length is 14 residues. V gave up 4 bases and J gave up 0 bases, with 10 bases separating them. Germline lookup yields CDR1 SGHNT and CDR2 YYREEE (reference sequence). CDR3 amino acids: CASSITGVNTEAFF. DNA for the CDR3: TGTGCCAGCAGCATAACAGGCGTGAACACTGAAGCTTTCTTT.

The CDR3 DNA is TGTGCCAGCAGTGACCCTAGGGGCCTTCGCGGCTACACCTTC. Protein product: CASSDPRGLRGYTF. J is TRBJ1-2 and V is TRBV25-1; D perhaps matches TRBD1 (5 bases). Germline V lookup: CDR1 MGHDK, CDR2 SYGVNS. This CDR3 contains 14 residues. Trimming shortened V by 3 bases and J by 8 bases, and 16 bases separated the two germline ends.